This T cell receptor beta chain comes out of a study of PD-L1 blockade in urothelial cancer. Study background: Patients' histories included 0 to 3 prior chemotherapy regimens. It was at 3 weeks (second dose) and 6 weeks after treatment start that blood was analyzed.

Time point reported: pretreatment peripheral blood. For this clone: Its antigen is undetermined.

Germline-derived CDR1 and CDR2 are MNHEY and SMNVEV (reference sequence). This CDR3 has 15 residues. V lost 6 bases to trimming and J lost 0 bases, with 12 bases between them. The study, taken as a whole, reports: At 3 weeks on treatment, tumor-associated clones expanded more with durable benefit.

Spiking of synthetic TCR analog templates was performed in each PCR. Only in-frame clones appear in the TCRdb table, and some are missing; sequencing was by immunoSEQ multiplex PCR. The table includes 130,000 or so clones, less than 85% detected once. V is TRBV27 and J is TRBJ1-5; D call uncertain. Sequences were derived from PBMCs, sampled around atezolizumab (anti-PD-L1) treatment. The receptor's source is a middle-aged man with urothelial cancer. CDR3 sequence: CASRLQWFSNQPQHF. CDR3 DNA: TGTGCCAGCAGGCTACAGTGGTTTAGCAATCAGCCCCAGCATTTT.